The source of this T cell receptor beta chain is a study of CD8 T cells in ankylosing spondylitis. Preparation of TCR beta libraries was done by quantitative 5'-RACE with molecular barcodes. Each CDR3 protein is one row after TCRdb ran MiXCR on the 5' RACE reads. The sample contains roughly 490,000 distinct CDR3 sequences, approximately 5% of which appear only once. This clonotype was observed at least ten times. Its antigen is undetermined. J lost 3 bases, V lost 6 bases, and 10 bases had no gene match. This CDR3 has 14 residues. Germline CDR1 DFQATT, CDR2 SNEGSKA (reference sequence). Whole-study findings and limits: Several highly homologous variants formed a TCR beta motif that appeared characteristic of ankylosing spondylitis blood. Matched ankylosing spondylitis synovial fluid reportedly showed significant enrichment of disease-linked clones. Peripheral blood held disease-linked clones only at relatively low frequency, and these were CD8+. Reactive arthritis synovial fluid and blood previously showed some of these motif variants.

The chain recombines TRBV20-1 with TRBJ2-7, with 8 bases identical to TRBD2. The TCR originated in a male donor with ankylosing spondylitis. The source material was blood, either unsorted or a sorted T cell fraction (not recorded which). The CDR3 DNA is TGCAGTGCCATTGATCCGGGACTAGTCTACGAGCAGTACTTC. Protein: CSAIDPGLVYEQYF.